Below, 11 T cell receptor beta chains from the same sample are listed, as sequenced in a study of blood T cell repertoires in COVID-19. Some clones are missing from TCRdb's copy, which holds only in-frame ones; the method was immunoSEQ multiplex PCR. The table has over 85,000 clones, about nine tenths seen once. The sample was peripheral blood. The receptors derive from a woman older than 75 with acute or convalescent COVID-19.

This chain joins TRBV5-1 and TRBJ1-2; the D gene is possibly TRBD1 (6 bases). The CDR3 runs 15 residues. The V end was cut by 5 bases, the J end by 1 base, with 15 bases between. The germline gives CDR1 SGHRS, CDR2 YFSETQ. The CDR3 spells CASSYRQGHNYGYTF. The CDR3 nucleotides are TGCGCCAGCAGTTACCGCCAGGGGCATAACTATGGCTACACCTTC.

The genes are TRBV5-1 and TRBJ1-3; 7 bases match TRBD1. Trimming at V came to 3 bases and at J to 8 bases, leaving 8 bases not matched to a gene. The germline V gene has CDR1 SGHRS and CDR2 YFSETQ. The CDR3 extends over 14 amino acids. The CDR3 loop is CASSSGQPFDTIYF. CDR3 sequence (DNA): TGCGCCAGCAGCTCGGGACAGCCTTTTGACACCATATATTTT.

V gene TRBV19 combines with J gene TRBJ2-1; TRBD1 aligns across 8 bases. The germline CDR1 and CDR2 sequences are LNHDA and SQIVND (reference sequence). The CDR3 length is 15 residues. The V and J ends lost 5 bases and 4 bases, in that order; junction bases with no gene match: 7. Written as DNA, the CDR3 is TGTGCCAGTAGTTCCAGGGGGCCTATGTACAATGAGCAGTTCTTC. Amino acid sequence: CASSSRGPMYNEQFF.

This chain links TRBV19 with TRBJ1-4, with 8 nucleotides matching TRBD1. The CDR3 extends over 16 amino acids. The V gene end was trimmed by 9 bases and the J gene end by 2 bases; junction bases not matched to a gene: 11. Per germline, CDR1 LNHDA and CDR2 SQIVND (reference sequence). In nucleotides, the CDR3 is TGTGCCAGCTGCCAACGAACAGGGGGGACTAATGAAAAACTGTTTTTT. Translating it yields CASCQRTGGTNEKLFF.

The J gene is TRBJ1-6, the V gene TRBV5-4; the D gene is possibly TRBD1 (6 bases). Germline V gives CDR1 SGHNT, CDR2 YYREEE (reference sequence). CDR3 size: 15 residues. V lost 0 bases and J lost 11, with 15 bases in between. The CDR3 sequence is CASSLGQVQAAPLHF. Written as DNA, the CDR3 is TGTGCCAGCAGCTTGGGACAGGTTCAAGCGGCACCCCTCCACTTT.

This clone was seen a few times. The genes are TRBV3-1 (or the pseudogene TRBV3-2) and TRBJ1-1, with TRBD1 matching 9 bases. The CDR3 is made up of 15 amino acids. J was trimmed by 4 bases and V by 4 bases; bases with no gene match: 7. Looked up from germline, CDR1 is LGHDT and CDR2 is YNNKEL (reference sequence). CDR3 nucleotide sequence: TGTGCCAGCAGCCGACACGGGACAGGGAGCACTGAAGCTTTCTTT. It specifies CASSRHGTGSTEAFF.

J is TRBJ2-7 and V is TRBV7-9; 14 nucleotides line up with TRBD2. The length of the CDR3 is 15 residues. CDR1 is SEHNR, CDR2 FQNEAQ, per germline (reference sequence). Unmatched junction bases numbered 1, after V lost 3 bases and J lost 3 bases. The DNA for the CDR3 is TGTGCCAGCAGCTTCGGGACTAGCGGGAGCTACGAGCAGTACTTC. It translates to CASSFGTSGSYEQYF.

This rearrangement joins TRBV5-6 to TRBJ2-1; maybe TRBD1 (5 bases). In germline, CDR1 is SGHDT, CDR2 YYEEEE. V lost 4 bases and J 9 bases, leaving 17 bases between the germline ends. This CDR3 has 14 amino acids. In DNA form, the CDR3 reads TGTGCCAGCAGCCTGCGCCAGGGTGGGGTTGAGCAGTTCTTC. Its protein product is CASSLRQGGVEQFF.

The chain uses TRBV7-3 and TRBJ1-1, with 8 bases matching TRBD1. The V and J ends lost 4 bases and 1 base, in that order; junction bases with no gene match: 5. The CDR3 spans 15 residues. The germline gives CDR1 SGHTA, CDR2 FQGTGA. The CDR3 DNA reads TGTGCCAGCAGCTCGGGACAGGCACCGAACACTGAAGCTTTCTTT. Translated, it gives CASSSGQAPNTEAFF.

The chain joins TRBV5-1 to TRBJ2-5; possibly TRBD2 for D (7 bases). Germline V gives CDR1 SGHRS, CDR2 YFSETQ. V was shortened by 4 bases and J by 0 bases, with 13 bases between the two germline ends. The CDR3 length is 15 residues. Here the CDR3 reads CASSLRGAYQETQYF. CDR3 sequence (DNA): TGCGCCAGCAGCCTACGGGGGGCGTACCAAGAGACCCAGTACTTC. The full variable domain, its missing parts supplied by reference TRBV5-1 and TRBJ2-5, is KAGVTQTPRYLIKTRGQQVTLSCSPISGHRSVSWYQQTPGQGLQFLFEYFSETQRNKGNFPGRFSGRQFSNSRSEMNVSTLELGDSALYLCASSLRGAYQETQYFGPGTRLLVL.

About this clone itself: Other nucleotide sequences in the sample specify the same CDR3. The chain is built from TRBV7-9 and TRBJ1-2, with 9 nucleotides matching TRBD1. Germline V gene lookup returns CDR1 SEHNR and CDR2 FQNEAQ (reference sequence). The length of the CDR3 is 14 residues. V shed 5 bases and J 1 base; nucleotides not matched to a gene: 2. The CDR3 protein is CASSPGQGNYGYTF. For the CDR3, the DNA is TGTGCCAGCAGCCCGGGACAGGGTAACTATGGCTACACCTTC.